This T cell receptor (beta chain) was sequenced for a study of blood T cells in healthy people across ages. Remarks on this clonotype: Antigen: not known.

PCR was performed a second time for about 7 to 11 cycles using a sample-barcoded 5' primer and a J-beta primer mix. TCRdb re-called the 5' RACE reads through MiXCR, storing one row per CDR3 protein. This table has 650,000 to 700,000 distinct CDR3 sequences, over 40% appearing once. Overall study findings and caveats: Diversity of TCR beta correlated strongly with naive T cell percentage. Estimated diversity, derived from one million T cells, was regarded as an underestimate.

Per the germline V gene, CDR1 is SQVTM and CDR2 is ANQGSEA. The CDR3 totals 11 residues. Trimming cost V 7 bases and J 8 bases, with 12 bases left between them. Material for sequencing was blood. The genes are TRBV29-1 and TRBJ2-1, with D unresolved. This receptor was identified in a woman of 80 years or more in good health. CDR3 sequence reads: CSGGRDHEQFF. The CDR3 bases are TGCAGCGGTGGCAGAGACCATGAGCAGTTCTTC.